The sequence of this T cell receptor (beta chain) was determined in a study of cytomegalovirus exposure and HLA in healthy donors. Overall study findings and caveats: Reports state that TCR beta sequences accurately predicted most subjects' HLA-A and HLA-B alleles. Prior analysis indicated that the majority of TCR beta V segments exhibited productivity approximately 90% or approximately 30% of the time. In a later analysis, V- and J-gene trimming of beta chains associated with a DCLRE1C missense variant, replicated independently. Among TCR beta chains, those listed as cytomegalovirus-associated numbered around 180.

Primers for the PCR totalled 60 Vbeta and 13 Jbeta. Sequencing used immunoSEQ multiplex PCR; TCRdb keeps in-frame clones, though not all of them. This sample yields under 200,000 clones, of which 70% to 80% are seen a single time; approximately 4% belongs to the top ten. For this clone: The antigen remains unidentified.

The CDR3 sequence is 13 residues long. Trimming took off 5 bases at V and 5 bases at J, with 13 bases between the two ends. From germline, CDR1 is MNHEY and CDR2 SVGAGI. The rearrangement uses TRBV6-5 and TRBJ2-7; tentatively, D is TRBD1 (6 bases). The sample was PBMCs. This clonotype was obtained from a woman in her 30s in good health and CMV-seropositive. CDR3 nucleotide sequence: TGTGCCAGCAGTGAAACCCCAGGGGACGAGCAGTACTTC. Protein: CASSETPGDEQYF.